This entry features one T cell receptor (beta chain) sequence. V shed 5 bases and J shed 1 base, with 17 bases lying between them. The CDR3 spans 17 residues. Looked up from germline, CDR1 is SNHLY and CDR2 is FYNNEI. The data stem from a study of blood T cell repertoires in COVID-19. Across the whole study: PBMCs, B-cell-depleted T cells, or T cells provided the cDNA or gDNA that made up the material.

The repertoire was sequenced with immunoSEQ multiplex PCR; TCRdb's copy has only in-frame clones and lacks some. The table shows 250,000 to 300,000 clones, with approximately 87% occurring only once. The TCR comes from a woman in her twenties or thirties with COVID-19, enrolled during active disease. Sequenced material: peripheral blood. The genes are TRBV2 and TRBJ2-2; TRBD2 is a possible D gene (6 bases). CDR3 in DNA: TGTGCCAGCAGTTCGCAGGCCGGGACTCTGAACACCGGGGAGCTGTTTTTT. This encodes CASSSQAGTLNTGELFF. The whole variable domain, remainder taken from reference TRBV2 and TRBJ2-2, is EPEVTQTPSHQVTQMGQEVILRCVPISNHLYFYWYRQILGQKVEFLVSFYNNEISEKSEIFDDQFSVERPDGSNFTLKIRSTKLEDSAMYFCASSSQAGTLNTGELFFGEGSRLTVL.